This TCR beta chain is drawn from a study of Ad26.COV2.S vaccination and SARS-CoV-2 variants. Profiled with immunoSEQ multiplex PCR; TCRdb holds only in-frame clones, not every one. The sample carries about 280,000 clones, 80% to 90% recorded once. This sample's treatment: roughly 20 received Ad26.COV2.S at low or high dose, single or two shots; about 5 received placebo; per-sample allocation not given. Sampling happened 63 days after the first vaccine or placebo injection. Germline CDR1 reads SGDLS; CDR2 reads YYNGEE. V was pared by 4 bases and J by 2 bases, with 7 bases of the junction left unmatched. CDR3 size: 16 residues.

The specimen was peripheral blood, collected in a trial of Ad26.COV2.S vaccine versus placebo. The source is a person aged 18-65 years who received the Ad26.COV2.S COVID-19 vaccine or a placebo. The rearrangement links TRBV9 to TRBJ2-1; 9 bases align to TRBD1. CDR3 sequence: CASSMRDRVPYNEQFF. CDR3 coding DNA: TGTGCCAGCAGCATGAGGGACAGGGTCCCCTACAATGAGCAGTTCTTC.